The 6 T cell receptor beta chains given below trace back to one sample, sequenced in a study of brain T cells in children with intractable seizures (dated by TCRdb to 2020 to 2022). The time point label here, explained by the study, means: resected brain tissue, or blood drawn just prior to surgery. Receptors were amplified or captured by the immunoSEQ multiplex PCR assay. TCRdb limited this immuneACCESS table to in-frame rearrangements with V and J called. A share of clones is missing; checked studies link under half to unresolved V genes, and the rest is unexplained. The sample table holds around 41,000 clones, of which 80% to 95% were seen once. Together, the top ten hold around 5.9% of the sample. The sample in question was peripheral blood, obtained at surgery. The source is a girl aged 2-10 years with tuberous sclerosis and intractable seizures.

This sequence joins TRBV30 and TRBJ1-2; TRBD1 aligns across 7 bases. The V gene's germline CDR1 is GTSNPN and CDR2 SVGIG (reference sequence). The CDR3 is made up of 16 amino acids. V was clipped by 3 bases and J by 6 bases; unmatched bases: 16. For the CDR3, the DNA is TGTGCCTGGAGCGCACCAGGGATGGGACAGCGAAATGGCTACACCTTC. It translates to CAWSAPGMGQRNGYTF.

The V and J genes are TRBV4-2 and TRBJ1-1; D ambiguous. The CDR3 loop spans 14 amino acids. V was clipped by 3 bases and J by 0 bases, with 8 bases between them. Germline V gene data show CDR1 as LGHNA and CDR2 as YNFKEQ. CDR3 bases: TGTGCCAGCAGCCACGGGATTGTGAACACTGAAGCTTTCTTT. Encoded protein: CASSHGIVNTEAFF.

J is TRBJ1-2 and V is TRBV9; tentatively, D is TRBD1 (5 bases). Germline CDR1 SGDLS, CDR2 YYNGEE. Trimming took off 2 bases at V and 7 bases at J, with 21 bases between the two ends. The CDR3 loop spans 16 amino acids. The chain's CDR3 is CASSVRLGEGGSGYTF. CDR3 sequence (DNA): TGTGCCAGCAGCGTTCGTTTGGGGGAGGGAGGGAGTGGCTACACCTTC.

The genes are TRBV4-1 and TRBJ1-1; the D is unclear. This CDR3 region has 14 residues. V was pared by 0 bases and J by 4 bases, with 9 bases between. Germline CDR1 and CDR2: MGHRA and YSYEKL. The DNA for the CDR3 is TGCGCCAGCAGCCAAGATATTACGCCCACTGAAGCTTTCTTT. This codes for CASSQDITPTEAFF.

The gene calls are TRBV7-9 and TRBJ2-7; a possible D gene is TRBD1 (5 bases). The germline V gene has CDR1 SEHNR and CDR2 FQNEAQ (reference sequence). There are 14 residues in the CDR3. The V and J ends lost 5 bases and 0 bases respectively, with 11 bases between them. Here the CDR3 reads CASSLDRASYEQYV. The CDR3 DNA reads TGTGCCAGCAGCCTTGACAGAGCCTCCTACGAGCAGTACGTC.

This rearrangement joins TRBV30 to TRBJ1-3; tentative D call: TRBD1 (5 bases). The CDR3 consists of 13 residues. V lost 2 bases and J lost 3, with 8 bases in between. Germline-derived CDR1 and CDR2 are GTSNPN and SVGIG (reference sequence). The CDR3 DNA reads as TGTGCCTGGAGTTGGGACGGTGGAAACACCATATATTTT. Its protein product is CAWSWDGGNTIYF.